The entry below gives a single T cell receptor (beta chain) sequence along with its context. The antigen it binds to is not known. The input lacks base qualities; no much larger clone sits a single base away. Because repertoires were sampled repeatedly during chemoradiotherapy, clonal expansion in the tumor microenvironment could be followed. The library relied on the immunoSEQ multiplex PCR assay. TCRdb took this table from immuneACCESS and kept in-frame rearrangements with V and J called. Such tables lack part of the clones; where checked against another copy, unresolved V genes explain under half of the gap, and the rest is unexplained. This sample lists about 20,000 clones; roughly 82% were detected once. The top ten clonotypes cover around 3.6% of the sample. The CDR3 measures 16 amino acids from cysteine to phenylalanine. The only DNA kept is the CDR3, 48 bases in frame from the first base. The V and J ends are trimmed by 8 bases and 1 base, leaving 20 bases between them. In the germline V gene, CDR1 corresponds to MDHEN and CDR2 to SYDVKM.

This record belongs to a study of chemoradiotherapy in HPV16-positive cancers (dated by TCRdb to 2022 to 2024). About the study as a whole: Using functional T-cell assays on cells from two HPV16-positive patients, the researchers defined candidate HPV-specific T-cell clones and common TCR motifs. Whether T-cell immunity against the HPV oncoproteins E6 and E7 changes during chemoradiotherapy and whether survival is affected by this immunity were examined in the study. The candidate HPV-specific TCRs and motifs were subsequently tracked in TCR repertoires obtained from approximately 86 patients with HPV-related cancers. Overall study outcomes, separate from this receptor: The functional definition of HPV-specific T cells came from only a couple of HPV16-positive patients, and the survival association was reported for HPV16-positive patients. Expansion of candidate HPV-specific clones and E7-related TCR motifs was observed in the tumor microenvironment during treatment, whereas no such expansion was observed for non-HPV-specific T cells. Among HPV16-positive patients, expansion of HPV-responsive T cells during chemoradiotherapy was associated with better recurrence-free survival.

The clonotype originates from a human donor with HPV-associated anogenital cancer. The sample here was blood, taken from a patient who underwent chemoradiotherapy. The chain joins TRBV28 to TRBJ1-1; the D gene is perhaps TRBD1, from 5 matching bases. The DNA reads TGTGCCAGCGCACAAACGGTGGAGGGGCCGAACACTGAAGCTTTCTTT. Its protein reads: CASAQTVEGPNTEAFF.